The rows below give T cell receptor beta chains drawn from one sample of a study of shared clonotypes between healthy human individuals. Sequenced by immunoSEQ multiplex PCR; TCRdb stores in-frame clones only, minus some. The table records approximately 350,000 clones, about 96% of them present only once. Material for sequencing was memory CD8+ T cells sorted from blood. These receptors came from a man aged 25 to 45 in good health. Each CDR3 is given with its conserved first and last residue. Each record gives: clone size, J gene, CDR3 length, V gene, D gene, CDR3 DNA, CDR3 protein. A D gene is named only where the DNA matches it firmly. Not all rows give a size; the values are once, few, many and, for expanded clones, a class.

abundance: .; j_gene: TRBJ2-3; len: 15; v_gene: TRBV5-6; d_gene: TRBD1; CDR3nt: TGTGCCAGCAGCTTTGCGGACAGGGGGATCGATACGCAGTATTTT; CDR3aa: CASSFADRGIDTQYF
abundance: .; j_gene: TRBJ2-7; len: 15; v_gene: TRBV12-1; d_gene: .; CDR3nt: .; CDR3aa: CASSFVGQGIHEQYF
abundance: .; j_gene: TRBJ1-4; len: 14; v_gene: TRBV5-5; d_gene: TRBD1; CDR3nt: TGTGCCAGCAGCTTGGACAGGGGGCTTGAAAAACTGTTTTTT; CDR3aa: CASSLDRGLEKLFF
abundance: .; j_gene: TRBJ2-5; len: 17; v_gene: TRBV5-1; d_gene: TRBD1; CDR3nt: TGCGCCAGCAGCTTAGGGGACAGGGTCCCCTTTGAAGAGACCCAGTACTTC; CDR3aa: CASSLGDRVPFEETQYF
abundance: once; j_gene: TRBJ1-5; len: 15; v_gene: TRBV28; d_gene: .; CDR3nt: TGTGCCAGCAGTTTAGCGGGGGGCACGAATCAGCCCCAGCATTTT; CDR3aa: CASSLAGGTNQPQHF
abundance: .; j_gene: TRBJ2-3; len: 15; v_gene: TRBV30; d_gene: TRBD2; CDR3nt: TGTGCCTGGAGATCTAGCGGGAGTCCCACAGATACGCAGTATTTT; CDR3aa: CAWRSSGSPTDTQYF
abundance: .; j_gene: TRBJ2-2; len: 13; v_gene: TRBV7-3; d_gene: TRBD2; CDR3nt: TGTGCCAGTAGCGGGACTAACACCGGGGAGCTGTTTTTT; CDR3aa: CASSGTNTGELFF
abundance: once; j_gene: TRBJ2-7; len: 16; v_gene: TRBV28; d_gene: TRBD1; CDR3nt: TGTGCCAGCAGTTTGCGATACCGGGACAGGGTTGACGAGCAGTACTTC; CDR3aa: CASSLRYRDRVDEQYF
abundance: .; j_gene: TRBJ2-5; len: 13; v_gene: TRBV13; d_gene: .; CDR3nt: TGTGCCAGCAGCCCTCCAGGGAAAGAGACCCAGTACTTC; CDR3aa: CASSPPGKETQYF
abundance: .; j_gene: TRBJ1-1; len: 13; v_gene: TRBV9; d_gene: .; CDR3nt: TGTGCCAGCAGCGTGGGGGGGCACACTGAAGCTTTCTTT; CDR3aa: CASSVGGHTEAFF
abundance: .; j_gene: TRBJ2-5; len: 14; v_gene: TRBV5-4; d_gene: .; CDR3nt: TGTGCCAGCAGCTTGTCCAGGGCCGATGAGACCCAGTACTTC; CDR3aa: CASSLSRADETQYF
abundance: .; j_gene: TRBJ2-1; len: 15; v_gene: TRBV19; d_gene: TRBD1; CDR3nt: TGTGCCAGTAGCCCCCTCGGACAGGGAGGCTATGAGCAGTTCTTC; CDR3aa: CASSPLGQGGYEQFF
abundance: .; j_gene: TRBJ1-2; len: 13; v_gene: TRBV6-6; d_gene: TRBD1; CDR3nt: TGTGCCAGCAGTTCCGACAGGGACTATGGCTACACCTTC; CDR3aa: CASSSDRDYGYTF
abundance: .; j_gene: TRBJ2-4; len: 16; v_gene: TRBV11-2; d_gene: TRBD2; CDR3nt: TGTGCCAGCAGCTTAGATCTTAGGACTAGTGGTGCCATTCAGTACTTC; CDR3aa: CASSLDLRTSGAIQYF
abundance: .; j_gene: TRBJ2-1; len: 19; v_gene: TRBV4-1; d_gene: .; CDR3nt: TGCGCCAGCAGCCATGAAAGATGGGAAGGGGGGAGGGCCAGGAATGAGCAGTTCTTC; CDR3aa: CASSHERWEGGRARNEQFF
abundance: .; j_gene: TRBJ2-3; len: 17; v_gene: TRBV19; d_gene: .; CDR3nt: TGTGCCAGTAGTCCGGGACGCAAGCGGCTTCGCACAGATACGCAGTATTTT; CDR3aa: CASSPGRKRLRTDTQYF
abundance: .; j_gene: TRBJ2-7; len: 15; v_gene: TRBV4-1; d_gene: TRBD1; CDR3nt: TGCGCCAGCAGCCAATGGGGACAGGGGGGCAACGAGCAGTACTTC; CDR3aa: CASSQWGQGGNEQYF
abundance: .; j_gene: TRBJ2-3; len: 14; v_gene: TRBV2; d_gene: .; CDR3nt: TGTGCCAGCAGGATCGGGAGCAAGGTGGATACGCAGTATTTT; CDR3aa: CASRIGSKVDTQYF
abundance: .; j_gene: TRBJ2-2; len: 16; v_gene: TRBV28; d_gene: TRBD1; CDR3nt: TGTGCCAGCACCCCACGGGACAGGGGGCGCTTCGGGGAGCTGTTTTTT; CDR3aa: CASTPRDRGRFGELFF
abundance: .; j_gene: TRBJ2-7; len: 15; v_gene: TRBV4-1; d_gene: .; CDR3nt: TGCGCCAGCAGCCAAGACATACCTACCTCCTACGAGCAGTACTTC; CDR3aa: CASSQDIPTSYEQYF
abundance: .; j_gene: TRBJ1-2; len: 16; v_gene: TRBV2; d_gene: .; CDR3nt: TGTGCCAGCAGCGCCAACAACTACCCAGGGATCTATGGCTACACCTTC; CDR3aa: CASSANNYPGIYGYTF
abundance: .; j_gene: TRBJ2-2; len: 17; v_gene: TRBV4-1; d_gene: TRBD1; CDR3nt: TGCGCCAGCAGCCAAGTCGGGACAGGGGGTTTTGGCGGGGAGCTGTTTTTT; CDR3aa: CASSQVGTGGFGGELFF
abundance: .; j_gene: TRBJ2-7; len: 13; v_gene: TRBV30; d_gene: .; CDR3nt: TGTGCCTGGAGTGAAGGGGGAGGCTACGAGCAGTACTTC; CDR3aa: CAWSEGGGYEQYF
abundance: .; j_gene: TRBJ2-7; len: 18; v_gene: TRBV6-1; d_gene: TRBD2; CDR3nt: TGTGCCAGCAGTGAGAAGCTAGCGGGAGGGAGTCTCTCCTACGAGCAGTACTTC; CDR3aa: CASSEKLAGGSLSYEQYF
abundance: .; j_gene: TRBJ2-1; len: 13; v_gene: TRBV6-1; d_gene: .; CDR3nt: TGTGCCAGCAGTTCCCCAGGGGGGAATGAGCAGTTCTTC; CDR3aa: CASSSPGGNEQFF
abundance: .; j_gene: TRBJ2-3; len: 14; v_gene: TRBV10-3; d_gene: TRBD2; CDR3nt: TGTGCCATCAGTGAGTCGACTAGCCCAGATACGCAGTATTTT; CDR3aa: CAISESTSPDTQYF
abundance: .; j_gene: TRBJ2-7; len: 15; v_gene: TRBV7-9; d_gene: .; CDR3nt: TGTGCCAGCAGCTCCCCTCGGGGACATTTCTACGAGCAGTACTTC; CDR3aa: CASSSPRGHFYEQYF
abundance: .; j_gene: TRBJ1-2; len: 15; v_gene: TRBV30; d_gene: .; CDR3nt: TGTGCCTGGAGTGAGACAGTAAAGGCCCACTATGGCTACACCTTC; CDR3aa: CAWSETVKAHYGYTF
abundance: .; j_gene: TRBJ2-3; len: 15; v_gene: TRBV6-4; d_gene: TRBD2; CDR3nt: TGTGCCAGCAGTGATTGGGCGGGAGGGGTAGATACGCAGTATTTT; CDR3aa: CASSDWAGGVDTQYF
abundance: .; j_gene: TRBJ2-3; len: 16; v_gene: TRBV28; d_gene: TRBD1; CDR3nt: TGTGCCAGCAGTACCGGGACAGGGGGGGGCGCAGATACGCAGTATTTT; CDR3aa: CASSTGTGGGADTQYF
abundance: .; j_gene: TRBJ1-2; len: 15; v_gene: TRBV5-6; d_gene: .; CDR3nt: TGTGCCAGCAGTTCACCGGGACGGATGACCTATGGCTACACCTTC; CDR3aa: CASSSPGRMTYGYTF
abundance: .; j_gene: TRBJ2-7; len: 16; v_gene: TRBV7-8; d_gene: TRBD1; CDR3nt: TGTGCCAGCAGCTTAGCTCCCCGGACAGGGGAGTACGAGCAGTACTTC; CDR3aa: CASSLAPRTGEYEQYF
abundance: .; j_gene: TRBJ1-5; len: 13; v_gene: TRBV30; d_gene: .; CDR3nt: TGTGCCTGGACTTCATCCTTCAATCAGCCCCAGCATTTT; CDR3aa: CAWTSSFNQPQHF
abundance: .; j_gene: TRBJ1-4; len: 13; v_gene: TRBV11-2; d_gene: TRBD1; CDR3nt: TGTGCCAGCAGCTTAACAGGGGTTGAAAAACTGTTTTTT; CDR3aa: CASSLTGVEKLFF
abundance: .; j_gene: TRBJ2-7; len: 17; v_gene: TRBV28; d_gene: TRBD2; CDR3nt: TGTGCCAGCAGCCTCCCACTAGCGGGTGGAAGCTCCTACGAGCAGTACTTC; CDR3aa: CASSLPLAGGSSYEQYF
abundance: .; j_gene: TRBJ1-1; len: 14; v_gene: TRBV27; d_gene: .; CDR3nt: TGTGCCAGCAGTTTTAACGTCGGGGGCACTGAAGCTTTCTTT; CDR3aa: CASSFNVGGTEAFF
abundance: .; j_gene: TRBJ2-7; len: 14; v_gene: TRBV27; d_gene: .; CDR3nt: TGTGCCAGCAGTAACGGGGGTAGCGTCCACGAGCAGTACTTC; CDR3aa: CASSNGGSVHEQYF
abundance: .; j_gene: TRBJ1-2; len: 11; v_gene: TRBV30; d_gene: .; CDR3nt: TGTGCCTGCACAGGGAACTATGGCTACACCTTC; CDR3aa: CACTGNYGYTF
abundance: .; j_gene: TRBJ2-2; len: 12; v_gene: TRBV9; d_gene: .; CDR3nt: TGTGCCAGCAGCGTAGTTTCCGGGGAGCTGTTTTTT; CDR3aa: CASSVVSGELFF
abundance: .; j_gene: TRBJ2-7; len: 12; v_gene: TRBV5-4; d_gene: .; CDR3nt: TGTGCCAGCAGCTTAACCGGCTACGAGCAGTACTTC; CDR3aa: CASSLTGYEQYF
abundance: .; j_gene: TRBJ2-7; len: 16; v_gene: TRBV4-1; d_gene: TRBD2; CDR3nt: TGCGCCAGCAGCCAAGGGACCCGACTAGCGATATACGAGCAGTACTTC; CDR3aa: CASSQGTRLAIYEQYF
abundance: .; j_gene: TRBJ2-2; len: 12; v_gene: TRBV6-5; d_gene: .; CDR3nt: TGTGCCAGCGGGAGCAACACCGGGGAGCTGTTTTTT; CDR3aa: CASGSNTGELFF
abundance: .; j_gene: TRBJ2-7; len: 15; v_gene: TRBV4-2; d_gene: TRBD2; CDR3nt: TGTGCCAGCAGCCAAGACCCCTCAGCGGGAGACGAGCAGTACTTC; CDR3aa: CASSQDPSAGDEQYF
abundance: .; j_gene: TRBJ2-5; len: 14; v_gene: TRBV6-5; d_gene: TRBD2; CDR3nt: TGTGCCAGCAGTTTGGGTAGCGGGAAGTCGACCCAGTACTTC; CDR3aa: CASSLGSGKSTQYF
abundance: .; j_gene: TRBJ2-2; len: 17; v_gene: TRBV9; d_gene: .; CDR3nt: TGTGCCAGCAGCGTAGGGCCCTACAGGATTTCCACCGGGGAGCTGTTTTTT; CDR3aa: CASSVGPYRISTGELFF
abundance: .; j_gene: TRBJ2-2; len: 14; v_gene: TRBV5-1; d_gene: TRBD1; CDR3nt: TGCGCCAGCAGCCCGGGACAGGGGGCCGGGGAGCTGTTTTTT; CDR3aa: CASSPGQGAGELFF
abundance: .; j_gene: TRBJ1-5; len: 15; v_gene: TRBV10-2; d_gene: .; CDR3nt: TGCGCCAGCAGTAACAGACCACTAAGCAATCAGGCCCAGCATTTT; CDR3aa: CASSNRPLSNQAQHF
abundance: .; j_gene: TRBJ2-7; len: 15; v_gene: TRBV5-6; d_gene: TRBD1; CDR3nt: TGTGCCAGCAGCTTGAGTAGGGGGCGAGGCTACGAGCAGTACTTC; CDR3aa: CASSLSRGRGYEQYF
abundance: .; j_gene: TRBJ2-7; len: 16; v_gene: TRBV28; d_gene: TRBD1; CDR3nt: TGTGCCAGCAGATACAGGGGGCTGGCTGTATCCTACGAGCAGTACTTC; CDR3aa: CASRYRGLAVSYEQYF
abundance: once; j_gene: TRBJ2-3; len: 15; v_gene: TRBV28; d_gene: TRBD2; CDR3nt: TGTGCCAGCAGTTTGACTAGCGGACGCACAGATACGCAGTATTTT; CDR3aa: CASSLTSGRTDTQYF